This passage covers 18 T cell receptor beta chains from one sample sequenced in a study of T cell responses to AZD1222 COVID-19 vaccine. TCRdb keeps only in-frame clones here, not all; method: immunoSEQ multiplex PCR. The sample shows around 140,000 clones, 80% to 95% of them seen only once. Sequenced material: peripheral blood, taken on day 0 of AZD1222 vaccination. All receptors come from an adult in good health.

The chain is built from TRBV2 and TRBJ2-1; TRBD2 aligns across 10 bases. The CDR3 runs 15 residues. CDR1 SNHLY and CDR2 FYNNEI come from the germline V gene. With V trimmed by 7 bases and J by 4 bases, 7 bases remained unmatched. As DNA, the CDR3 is TGTGCCAGCAAAAGCGGGAGGGCCACGTACAATGAGCAGTTCTTC. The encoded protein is CASKSGRATYNEQFF.

The CDR3 sequence is CASSLGPVQLNEKLFF. The CDR3 DNA sequence: TGTGCCAGCAGCTTGGGGCCTGTACAGCTCAATGAAAAACTGTTTTTT. The rearrangement links TRBV5-8 to TRBJ1-4; D gene uncertain. Germline V lookup: CDR1 SGHTS, CDR2 YDEGEE. Trimming took off 0 bases at V and 5 bases at J, with 14 bases between the two ends. This CDR3 has 16 amino acids. Full variable domain (outside the CDR3, taken from reference TRBV5-8 and TRBJ1-4): EAGVTQSPTHLIKTRGQQATLRCSPISGHTSVYWYQQALGLGLQFLLWYDEGEERNRGNFPPRFSGRQFPNYSSELNVNALELEDSALYLCASSLGPVQLNEKLFFGSGTQLSVL.

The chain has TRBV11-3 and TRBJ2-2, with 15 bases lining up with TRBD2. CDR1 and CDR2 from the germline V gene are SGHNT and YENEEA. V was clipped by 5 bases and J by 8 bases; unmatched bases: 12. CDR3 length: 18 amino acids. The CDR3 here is CASSTRGTSGRNGGELFF. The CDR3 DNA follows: TGTGCCAGCAGCACCCGGGGGACTAGCGGGAGGAATGGTGGGGAGCTGTTTTTT.

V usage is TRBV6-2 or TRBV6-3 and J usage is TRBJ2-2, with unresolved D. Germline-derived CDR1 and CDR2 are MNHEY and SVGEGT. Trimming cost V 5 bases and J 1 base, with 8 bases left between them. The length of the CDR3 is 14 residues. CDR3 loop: CASSRTVNTGELFF. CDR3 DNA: TGTGCCAGCAGTCGCACGGTGAACACCGGGGAGCTGTTTTTT.

The CDR3 DNA reads as TGTGCCGTCACCGGGACAGGGCCGGCAGATACGCAGTATTTT. The encoded protein is CAVTGTGPADTQYF. The V call is TRBV10-3, the J call TRBJ2-3; TRBD1 matches 9 bases. CDR3 length: 14 amino acids. J lost 4 bases, V lost 11 bases, and 10 bases had no gene match. Germline V gene sequence: CDR1 ENHRY, CDR2 SYGVKD.

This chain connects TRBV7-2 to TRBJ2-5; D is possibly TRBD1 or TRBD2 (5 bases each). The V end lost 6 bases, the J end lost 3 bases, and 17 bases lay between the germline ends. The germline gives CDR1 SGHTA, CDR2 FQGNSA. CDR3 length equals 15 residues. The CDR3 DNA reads TGTGCCAGCAGGACTACAGGACGCGCGGAAGAGACCCAGTACTTC. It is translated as CASRTTGRAEETQYF.

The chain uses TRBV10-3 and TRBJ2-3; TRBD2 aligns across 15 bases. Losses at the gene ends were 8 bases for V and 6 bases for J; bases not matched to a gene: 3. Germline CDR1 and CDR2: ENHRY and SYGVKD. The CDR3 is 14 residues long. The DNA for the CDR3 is TGTGCCATCGGACTAGCGGGAGGGGGGGATACGCAGTATTTT. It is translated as CAIGLAGGGDTQYF.

The CDR3 region is CASSVARTSGTGELFF. CDR3 sequence (DNA): TGTGCCAGCAGCGTAGCCCGGACTAGCGGTACCGGGGAGCTGTTTTTT. This sequence joins TRBV9 and TRBJ2-2; 10 positions agree with TRBD2. Germline V lookup: CDR1 SGDLS, CDR2 YYNGEE. The CDR3 runs to 16 residues. Trimming removed 0 bases from V and 5 bases from J; junction bases left unmatched: 4.

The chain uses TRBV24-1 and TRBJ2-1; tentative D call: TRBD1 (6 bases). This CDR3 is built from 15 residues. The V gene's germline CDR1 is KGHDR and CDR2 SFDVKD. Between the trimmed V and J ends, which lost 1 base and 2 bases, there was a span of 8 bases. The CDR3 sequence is CATSDFQGPYNEQFF. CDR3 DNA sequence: TGTGCCACCAGTGATTTCCAGGGGCCCTACAATGAGCAGTTCTTC.

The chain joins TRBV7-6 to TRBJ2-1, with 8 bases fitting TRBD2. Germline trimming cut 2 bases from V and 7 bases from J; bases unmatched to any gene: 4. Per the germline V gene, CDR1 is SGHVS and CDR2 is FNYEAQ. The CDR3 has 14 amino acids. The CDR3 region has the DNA TGTGCCAGCAGCTTATCCGGGAGGGGGAATGAGCAGTTCTTC. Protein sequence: CASSLSGRGNEQFF.

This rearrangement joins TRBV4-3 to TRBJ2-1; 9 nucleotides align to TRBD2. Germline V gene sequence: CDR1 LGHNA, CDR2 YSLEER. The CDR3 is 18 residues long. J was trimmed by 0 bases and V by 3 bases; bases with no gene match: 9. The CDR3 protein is CASSHASGTDYSYNEQFF. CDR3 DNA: TGCGCCAGCAGCCATGCTAGCGGGACTGACTACTCCTACAATGAGCAGTTCTTC.

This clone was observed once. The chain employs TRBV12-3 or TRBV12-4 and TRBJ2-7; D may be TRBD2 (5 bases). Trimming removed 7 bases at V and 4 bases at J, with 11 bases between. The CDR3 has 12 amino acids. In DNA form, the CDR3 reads TGTGCCAGCACCACCACGGGGTACGAGCAGTACTTC. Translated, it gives CASTTTGYEQYF.

CDR3 DNA: TGTGCCTGGAGTGTATGGGGGGCCGCGGCGGGAAACACCATATATTTT. Amino acid sequence: CAWSVWGAAAGNTIYF. This chain uses TRBV30 with TRBJ1-3; D possibly corresponds to TRBD1 (6 bases). The length of the CDR3 is 16 residues. CDR1 is GTSNPN, CDR2 SVGIG, per germline (reference sequence). With 0 bases removed from V and 4 bases from J, the gap between germline ends came to 16 bases.

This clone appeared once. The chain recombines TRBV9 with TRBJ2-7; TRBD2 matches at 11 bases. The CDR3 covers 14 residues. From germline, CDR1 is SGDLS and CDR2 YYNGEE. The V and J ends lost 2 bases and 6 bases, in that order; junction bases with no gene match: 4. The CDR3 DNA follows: TGTGCCAGCAGCGTCCTAGCGGGAGGCCGCGAGCAGTACTTC. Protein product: CASSVLAGGREQYF. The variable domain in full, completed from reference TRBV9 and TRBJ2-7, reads DSGVTQTPKHLITATGQRVTLRCSPRSGDLSVYWYQQSLDQGLQFLIQYYNGEERAKGNILERFSAQQFPDLHSELNLSSLELGDSALYFCASSVLAGGREQYFGPGTRLTVT.

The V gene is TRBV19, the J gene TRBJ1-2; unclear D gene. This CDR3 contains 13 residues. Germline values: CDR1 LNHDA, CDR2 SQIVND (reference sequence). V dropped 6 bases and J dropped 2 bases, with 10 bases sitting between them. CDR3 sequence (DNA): TGTGCCAGTAGACCTGACGTCAACTATGGCTACACCTTC. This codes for CASRPDVNYGYTF.

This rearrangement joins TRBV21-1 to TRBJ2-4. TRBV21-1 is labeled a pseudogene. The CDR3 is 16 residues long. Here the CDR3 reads CASSKVVYLGENIQYF. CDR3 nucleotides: TGTGCCAGCAGCAAAGTAGTCTATCTTGGGGAAAACATTCAGTACTTC.

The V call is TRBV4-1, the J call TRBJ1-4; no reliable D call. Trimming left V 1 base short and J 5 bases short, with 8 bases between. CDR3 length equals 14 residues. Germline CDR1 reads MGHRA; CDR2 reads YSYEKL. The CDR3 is CASSQVTENEKLFF. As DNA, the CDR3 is TGCGCCAGCAGCCAAGTCACAGAAAATGAAAAACTGTTTTTT.

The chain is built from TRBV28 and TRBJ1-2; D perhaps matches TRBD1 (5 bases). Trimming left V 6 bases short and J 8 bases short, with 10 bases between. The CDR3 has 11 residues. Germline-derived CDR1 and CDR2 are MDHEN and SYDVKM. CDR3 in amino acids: CASSTNRGYTF. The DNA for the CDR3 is TGTGCCAGCAGCACAAACAGGGGCTACACCTTC.